This paragraph covers one TCR beta chain sequence. Its specificity is not known. V dropped 4 bases and J dropped 6 bases, with 13 bases sitting between them. Germline V gene sequence: CDR1 GTSNPN, CDR2 SVGIG (reference sequence). The CDR3 runs to 12 residues. The investigators reverse transcribed all of the isolated RNA, so they sequenced expressed TCRB transcripts. Assay: immunoSEQ multiplex PCR; the TCRdb copy retains only in-frame clones and omits some. The sample has 640,000 or so clones, around an eighth seen once. There was one heparinised blood draw per donor, averaging roughly 120 mL. The data derive from a study of beta chain features in type 1 diabetes. Study findings and constraints: For patients, the naive, central memory and Treg TCRB repertoires appeared more alike than for healthy donors. Shortening that was moderate but significant affected the TCRB CDR3s of Type 1 diabetes patients in all four CD4+ subsets.

The J gene is TRBJ2-7, the V gene TRBV30; TRBD2 is a possible D gene (5 bases). Sequencing was done on a sample of naive CD4+ T cells from blood. The origin of this receptor is a young man with type 1 diabetes. The CDR3 spells CAWTGGPSEQYF. CDR3 nucleotides: TGTGCCTGGACAGGAGGCCCCAGCGAGCAGTACTTC.